This T cell receptor beta chain originates from a study of OX40 agonist ivuxolimab in advanced cancers. Study summary: Males comprised roughly four fifths of the group, whose mean age was approximately 60 years (range roughly 23 to 80). Partial responses were achieved by three patients, of whom one had hepatocellular carcinoma and two had cutaneous melanoma. Whole-study findings and limits: Also present in some nonresponders was a low level of normalized T-cell clonal expansion.

Autoimmune disease history or systemic immunosuppression barred patients. Sequencing used immunoSEQ multiplex PCR; TCRdb keeps in-frame clones, though not all of them. The sample records about 79,000 clones, 92% being singletons. In its sample, this clone was seen a few times. The antigen remains unidentified. The V and J ends lost 5 bases and 7 bases respectively, with 11 bases between them. The CDR3 is 13 amino acids. The germline V gene has CDR1 LNHDA and CDR2 SQIVND (reference sequence). The starting material was CD4+ or CD8+ T cells sorted from blood, obtained in a trial of the OX40 agonist ivuxolimab. This receptor was obtained from an adult with an advanced solid tumor such as melanoma, head and neck, liver or kidney cancer. The gene calls are TRBV19 and TRBJ2-2, with a tentative D call TRBD1 (5 bases). CDR3 region: CASSPQDGGELFF. The DNA of the CDR3 is TGTGCCAGTAGTCCACAGGACGGCGGGGAGCTGTTTTTT.